Included here is one TCR beta chain sequence, with context. The clone's antigen remains unknown. From each donor, an approximately 2.5 ml peripheral blood sample was collected into PAXgene tubes and stored at -80 degrees C. Total RNA was isolated from whole blood with the PAXgene blood miRNA kit on an automated QIAcube, without T cell sorting. Peripheral blood from monozygotic twin pairs, either concordant or discordant for inflammatory bowel disease, underwent deep TCRalpha and TCRbeta repertoire profiling that used unique molecular barcoding. For every twin pair, smoking habits were documented, and each individual was categorised as a current, former or never smoker. The source of the sample is a study of monozygotic twins with inflammatory bowel disease (dated by TCRdb to the late 2010s). Background for the entire study: The full study comprised around 28 monozygotic twin pairs: nine German pairs (four IBD-concordant, five IBD-discordant) and 19 IBD-discordant Danish pairs. Each individual had, on average, about 151 000 unique TCRalpha sequences and 181 000 unique TCRbeta sequences available for analysis. Within discordant pairs, disease-associated traits were sought mainly by comparing IBD patients with their genetically identical healthy co-twins. Overall results and qualifications from the work: Compared with healthy twins, IBD patients had fewer clonotypes in common with other individuals, a difference most pronounced in patients showing signs of disease activity. Concordant and discordant twins showed no difference in repertoire similarity, possibly because of limited statistical power. TCRbeta repertoire diversity, by inverse Simpson index, was decreased in IBD patients compared with their healthy co-twins. Distinction between different T cell subtypes could not be achieved in the analysis. Because patients were on differing immunosuppressive treatments, the repertoires may have picked up extra background noise and inter-individual variability. No single strong signal or clonotype linked to IBD turned up in the results, so the idea that one exists was not supported.

Libraries were made using 5' RACE. For each TCR library, approximately 3.5 ug of total RNA was used. cDNA was synthesized with SMARTScribe reverse transcriptase in eight separate reactions per sample. During cDNA synthesis, template switching was used to introduce unique molecular identifiers that contained a 6-nucleotide sample barcode. Two nested PCRs of approximately 16 and 10 cycles amplified the TCRalpha and TCRbeta cDNA, and bead purification followed each PCR. Before amplification, the cDNA was treated with uracil DNA-glycosylase and purified using the QIAquick PCR purification kit. The second PCR added Illumina TruSeq-compatible adapters along with sample-specific barcodes. TapeStation and Qubit were used to check library quality and concentration, and 5 ng of each library was pooled. Sequencing of the pooled libraries was done on an Illumina HiSeq2500 single-index Rapid Run using custom sequencing primers and 2 x 100 bp reads. On the study's bioinformatics: MiGEC version 1.2.6 was used for UMI-based consensus assembly to correct PCR and sequencing errors. V(D)J alignment, clonotype assembly and CDR3 extraction were performed with MiXCR version 2.1.1. To normalise gene usage, clonotype sharing and MAIT/NKT TCR abundance, the top 1000, 10 000 and 20 000 clonotypes in each sample were analysed. Diversity was computed as the inverse Simpson index with the vegan R package after downsampling to 27 000 UMIs. Paired Mann-Whitney U tests on discordant twin pairs were used, with Benjamini-Hochberg multiple-testing correction. With the reads reprocessed by TCRdb, a single entry stands for each CDR3 protein sequence and no DNA is reported. These V and J calls originate from TCRdb's pipeline instead of the authors' own analysis. The table for this sample lists about 160,000 distinct CDR3 sequences. The biggest ten clones account for under 3.5% of the sample.

The TCR was taken from a human donor with ulcerative colitis or Crohn's disease, or a healthy co-twin of an affected twin (not recorded which). Sequenced input: blood.

CDR3 protein: CASSLSPQHNEQFF. The receptor chain draws on TRBV28 and TRBJ2-1; the TCRdb call, TRBD2, lacks DNA for checking. From the cysteine up to the phenylalanine, the CDR3 has a length of 14 residues. The entry carries no DNA sequence. The germline V gene gives CDR1 as MDHEN and CDR2 as SYDVKM.